This T cell receptor (beta chain) was sequenced in a study of blood T cell repertoires in COVID-19. Overall study context: Both acute and convalescent COVID-19 samples were obtained from the United States, Italy and Spain.

Profiling relied on immunoSEQ multiplex PCR, and the TCRdb table lists in-frame clones only, not all of them. The sample records 120,000 to 150,000 clones, almost 85% being singletons. V was cut by 3 bases and J by 8 bases, with 5 bases left in between. This CDR3 region has 10 residues. Per the germline V gene, CDR1 is SQVTM and CDR2 is ANQGSEA. Enrollees, about 18 to 95 years old, lived in fewer than 25 US areas. Participant-reported clinical history was the basis for cohort assignment. The origin of this receptor is a man in his forties or fifties with acute COVID-19. The chain couples TRBV29-1 to TRBJ2-1; D unclear. Sequenced: PBMCs or T cells enriched from blood (not recorded which). The CDR3 DNA reads as TGCAGCGTTGACTCGGATGAGCAGTTCTTC. Protein sequence: CSVDSDEQFF.